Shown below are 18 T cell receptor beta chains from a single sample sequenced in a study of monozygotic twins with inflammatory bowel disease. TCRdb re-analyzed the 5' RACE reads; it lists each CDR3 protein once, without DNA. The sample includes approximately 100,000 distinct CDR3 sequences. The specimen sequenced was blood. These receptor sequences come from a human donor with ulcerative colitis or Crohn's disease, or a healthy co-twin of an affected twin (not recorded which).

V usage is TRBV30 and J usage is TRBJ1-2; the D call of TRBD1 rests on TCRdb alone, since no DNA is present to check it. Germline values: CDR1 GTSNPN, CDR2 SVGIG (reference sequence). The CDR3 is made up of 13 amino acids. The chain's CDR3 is CAWTRGRDYGYTF.

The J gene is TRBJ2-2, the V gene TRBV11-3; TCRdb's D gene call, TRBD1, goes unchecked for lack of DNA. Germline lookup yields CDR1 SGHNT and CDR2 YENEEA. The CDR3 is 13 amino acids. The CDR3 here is CASSVQGSGELFF.

The CDR3 is CASSSLGTRPYNEQFF. The gene calls are TRBV7-2 and TRBJ2-1; without DNA, the TCRdb call of TRBD2 cannot be checked. Germline V lookup: CDR1 SGHTA, CDR2 FQGNSA. The CDR3 has 16 residues.

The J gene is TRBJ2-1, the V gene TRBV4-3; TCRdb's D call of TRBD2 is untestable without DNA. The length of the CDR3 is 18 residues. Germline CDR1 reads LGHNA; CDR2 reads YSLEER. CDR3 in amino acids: CASSQGLAGDPYYNEQFF.

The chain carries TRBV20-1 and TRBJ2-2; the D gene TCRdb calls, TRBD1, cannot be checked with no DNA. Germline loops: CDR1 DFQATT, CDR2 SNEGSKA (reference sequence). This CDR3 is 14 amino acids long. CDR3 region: CSFLGGSNTGELFF.

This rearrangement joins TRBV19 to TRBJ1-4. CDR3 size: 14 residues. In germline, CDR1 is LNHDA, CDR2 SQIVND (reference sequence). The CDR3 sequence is CASRPRMELEKLFF.

CDR3 loop: CASSRTSGVQSSYNEQFF. The rearrangement joins TRBV4-3 to TRBJ2-1; TCRdb lists TRBD2, though no DNA is available to test this call. Germline CDR1 and CDR2: LGHNA and YSLEER. This CDR3 is built from 18 residues.

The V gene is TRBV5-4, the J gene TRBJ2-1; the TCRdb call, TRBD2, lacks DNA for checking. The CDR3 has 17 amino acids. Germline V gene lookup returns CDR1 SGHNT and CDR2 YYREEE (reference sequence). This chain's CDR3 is CASSPRPSGDAYNEQFF.

The CDR3 is CASSPHLAGRGETQYF. The V call is TRBV7-2, the J call TRBJ2-5; lacking DNA, the TRBD2 call made by TCRdb goes unchecked. Germline assignment: CDR1 SGHTA and CDR2 FQGNSA. This CDR3 is 16 amino acids long.

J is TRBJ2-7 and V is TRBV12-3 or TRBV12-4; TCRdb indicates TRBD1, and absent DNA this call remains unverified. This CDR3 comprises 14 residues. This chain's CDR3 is CASREQGASYEQYF.

The CDR3: CASSYSTGQGDEKLFF. V is TRBV6-5 and J is TRBJ1-4; TCRdb's assignment of TRBD1 cannot be checked, as there is no DNA. The CDR3 totals 16 residues. Germline CDR1 reads MNHEY; CDR2 reads SVGAGI.

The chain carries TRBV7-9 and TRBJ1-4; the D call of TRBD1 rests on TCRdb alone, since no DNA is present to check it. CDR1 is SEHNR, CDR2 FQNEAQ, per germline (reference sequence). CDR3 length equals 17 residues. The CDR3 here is CASSLVNSAATNEKLFF.

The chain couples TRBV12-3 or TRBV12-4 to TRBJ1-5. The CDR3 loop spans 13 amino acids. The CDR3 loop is CASSLTAVHPQHF.

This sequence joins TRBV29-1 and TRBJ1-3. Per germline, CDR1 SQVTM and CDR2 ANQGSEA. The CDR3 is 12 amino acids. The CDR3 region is CSARALGNTIYF.

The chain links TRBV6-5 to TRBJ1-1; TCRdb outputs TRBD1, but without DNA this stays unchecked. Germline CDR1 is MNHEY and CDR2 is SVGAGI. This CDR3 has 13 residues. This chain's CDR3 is CASSYGGPTEAFF.

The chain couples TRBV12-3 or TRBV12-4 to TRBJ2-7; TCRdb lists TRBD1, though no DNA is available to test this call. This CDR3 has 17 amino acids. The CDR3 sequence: CASSSSDQDRGAYEQYF.

This chain's CDR3 is CASSRQSNNNEQFF. V and J are TRBV5-1 and TRBJ2-1; the D gene TCRdb calls, TRBD1, cannot be checked with no DNA. The germline CDR1 and CDR2 sequences are SGHRS and YFSETQ. This CDR3 has 14 residues. Full variable domain (rest looked up from reference TRBV5-1 and TRBJ2-1): KAGVTQTPRYLIKTRGQQVTLSCSPISGHRSVSWYQQTPGQGLQFLFEYFSETQRNKGNFPGRFSGRQFSNSRSEMNVSTLELGDSALYLCASSRQSNNNEQFFGPGTRLTVL.

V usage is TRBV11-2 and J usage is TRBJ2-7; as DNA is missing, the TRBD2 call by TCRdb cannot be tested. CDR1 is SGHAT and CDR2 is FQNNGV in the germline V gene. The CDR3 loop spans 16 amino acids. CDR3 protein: CASSSLEWAEVGEQYF. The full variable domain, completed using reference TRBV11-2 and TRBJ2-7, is EAGVAQSPRYKIIEKRQSVAFWCNPISGHATLYWYQQILGQGPKLLIQFQNNGVVDDSQLPKDRFSAERLKGVDSTLKIQPAKLEDSAVYLCASSSLEWAEVGEQYFGPGTRLTVT.